Listed below are T cell receptor beta chains from one sample, sequenced in a study of T-cell reconstitution after alpha-beta-depleted transplantation in children. MiXCR was run by TCRdb on the PCR reads, yielding one entry per CDR3 protein. The sample lists hundreds of thousands of distinct CDR3 sequences, 16% seen once, with over 0.95% in the top ten. Sequencing was performed on PBMCs from the stem cell graft donor, taken from the stem cell graft. The receptors were sampled from a human donor who donated a stem cell graft to a child with acute myeloid leukemia. Both conserved end residues are part of each CDR3. The order of the fields is J gene, clone size, D gene, V gene, CDR3 DNA, CDR3 protein. The D gene is left open where the match is weak. Size is omitted from some rows. Given values are once, few, many or a class for expanded clones.

J: TRBJ1-1; size: many; D: -; V: TRBV29-1; DNA: TGCAGCGTTCAAAAAGGGTACGGAATCACTGAAGCTTTCTTT; CDR3: CSVQKGYGITEAFF
J: TRBJ2-2; size: many; D: -; V: TRBV20-1; DNA: TGCAGTGCTAGAGATAAGAGGGACACCGGGGAGCTGTTTTTT; CDR3: CSARDKRDTGELFF
J: TRBJ2-3; size: many; D: -; V: TRBV12-3/TRBV12-4; DNA: TGTGCCAGCACCTCCTGGTCAGGCACAGATACGCAGTATTTT; CDR3: CASTSWSGTDTQYF
J: TRBJ1-3; size: many; D: -; V: TRBV13; DNA: TGTGCCAGCAGCTTAAATCAGGGAAAGGTAGTTCGTGGAAACACCATATATTTT; CDR3: CASSLNQGKVVRGNTIYF
J: TRBJ2-6; size: -; D: -; V: TRBV11-2; DNA: TGTGCCAGCAGCTTAGATCCCCCCTTCGAGGGCTCTGGGGCCAACGTCCTGACTTTC; CDR3: CASSLDPPFEGSGANVLTF
J: TRBJ2-7; size: few; D: TRBD1; V: TRBV11-2; DNA: TGTGCCAGCAGCTCGCCGTTCACAGGGGGAAGATTTTCCTACGAGCAGTACTTC; CDR3: CASSSPFTGGRFSYEQYF
J: TRBJ2-1; size: -; D: -; V: TRBV7-9; DNA: TGTGCCAGCAGCTTTTCAGGGGCCTTC; CDR3: CASSFSGAF
J: TRBJ1-1; size: many; D: -; V: TRBV20-1; DNA: TGCAGTGCTACACAATATCTACAGGGAGGGCAAGGGGACACTGAAGCTTTCTTT; CDR3: CSATQYLQGGQGDTEAFF
J: TRBJ2-7; size: -; D: -; V: TRBV7-2; DNA: TGTGCCAGCAGCTCGGTTGGAGGAGCGTACGAGCAGTACTTC; CDR3: CASSSVGGAYEQYF
J: TRBJ2-1; size: -; D: -; V: TRBV5-1; DNA: TGCGCCAGCAGCTTGGGGCCGGGGAACAATGAGCAGTTCTTC; CDR3: CASSLGPGNNEQFF
J: TRBJ2-2; size: once; D: -; V: TRBV7-9; DNA: TGTGCCAGCAGCTTAACGGGGAGACGGGAGCTGTTTTTT; CDR3: CASSLTGRRELFF
J: TRBJ1-2; size: many; D: -; V: TRBV29-1; DNA: TGCAGCGTCCTGCCTCTTAGGACAGTATCGTATGGCTACACCTTC; CDR3: CSVLPLRTVSYGYTF
J: TRBJ1-3; size: many; D: TRBD1; V: TRBV13; DNA: TGTGCCAGCAGCCCAGTCGACCCGGACAGGGGGCACAGCTCTGGAAACACCATATATTTT; CDR3: CASSPVDPDRGHSSGNTIYF
J: TRBJ2-5; size: -; D: -; V: TRBV5-1; DNA: TGCGCCAGCAGCTTGATGGGCGGGGAAGAGACCCAGTACTTC; CDR3: CASSLMGGEETQYF
J: TRBJ1-5; size: many; D: -; V: TRBV29-1; DNA: TGCAGCGTTGACGAAACCGGGACCGGCAATCAGCCCCAGCATTTT; CDR3: CSVDETGTGNQPQHF
J: TRBJ2-1; size: many; D: -; V: TRBV29-1; DNA: TGCAGCGTTGTCGGTTTCAATGAGCAGTTCTTC; CDR3: CSVVGFNEQFF
J: TRBJ2-1; size: few; D: -; V: TRBV11-1; DNA: TGTGCCAGCAGCCGTCTCACCGCCACAGGGCTACGCTACAATGAGCAGTTCTTC; CDR3: CASSRLTATGLRYNEQFF
J: TRBJ1-6; size: -; D: TRBD1; V: TRBV7-9; DNA: TGTGCCAGCAGCTTTTTGGACAGGGCAAATTCACCCCTCCACTTT; CDR3: CASSFLDRANSPLHF
J: TRBJ2-1; size: -; D: -; V: TRBV9; DNA: TGTGCCAGCAGCTCCCTAGGGGGGGGGCGGACTTACAATGAGCGGTTCTTC; CDR3: CASSSLGGGRTYNERFF
J: TRBJ2-7; size: few; D: TRBD2; V: TRBV6-2/TRBV6-3; DNA: TGTGCCAGCAGATCCGGGGGGGCCCAATACGAGCAGTACTTC; CDR3: CASRSGGAQYEQYF
J: TRBJ1-2; size: few; D: -; V: TRBV5-1; DNA: TGCGCCAGCAGCTTGTATGGAAGAGGCTACACCTTC; CDR3: CASSLYGRGYTF
J: TRBJ2-3; size: -; D: -; V: TRBV10-1; DNA: TGCGCCAGCAGTGATGCGGGCCGCACAGATACGCAGTATTTT; CDR3: CASSDAGRTDTQYF
J: TRBJ1-5; size: few; D: -; V: TRBV11-2; DNA: TGTGCCAGCAGCCTCGGGGGGACGGAACAGCCCCAGCATTTT; CDR3: CASSLGGTEQPQHF
J: TRBJ2-1; size: many; D: -; V: TRBV5-1; DNA: TGCGCCAGCAGCTTGTGGGGGAGCGATGAGCAGTTCTTC; CDR3: CASSLWGSDEQFF
J: TRBJ1-4; size: many; D: -; V: TRBV20-1; DNA: TGCAGTGCTAGAGACGACAGGATACAGATGACTAATGAAAAACTGTTTTTT; CDR3: CSARDDRIQMTNEKLFF
J: TRBJ2-7; size: many; D: TRBD1; V: TRBV29-1; DNA: TGCAGCGTTCGGGACAGTCCAGCCTACGAGCAGTACTTC; CDR3: CSVRDSPAYEQYF
J: TRBJ1-5; size: few; D: TRBD1; V: TRBV20-1; DNA: TGCAGTGCTACCACAGGGGGACAGCCCCAGCATTTT; CDR3: CSATTGGQPQHF
J: TRBJ1-2; size: few; D: TRBD1; V: TRBV5-8; DNA: TGTGCCAGCAGCTGGGGCCCGGGACAGGGTTTGGCTGGCTACACCTTC; CDR3: CASSWGPGQGLAGYTF
J: TRBJ2-5; size: -; D: -; V: TRBV20-1; DNA: TGCAGTGCTAGAGGTGGCCAGCCCGAGGCCCAGTACTTC; CDR3: CSARGGQPEAQYF
J: TRBJ2-1; size: -; D: TRBD2; V: TRBV3-1; DNA: TGTGCCAGCAGCCACTTACTGGGGAGCGGGGGGGTTCGGGATGAGCAGTTCTTC; CDR3: CASSHLLGSGGVRDEQFF
J: TRBJ1-5; size: few; D: -; V: TRBV20-1; DNA: TGCAGTGCTACGGACCCTTGGGATGGTAGCAATCAGCCCCAGCATTTT; CDR3: CSATDPWDGSNQPQHF
J: TRBJ1-2; size: many; D: -; V: TRBV24-1; DNA: TGTGCCACCAGTGATTCCCGACAGGTGCTGAGCTATGGCTACACCTTC; CDR3: CATSDSRQVLSYGYTF
J: TRBJ2-1; size: -; D: TRBD2; V: TRBV4-3; DNA: TGCGCCAGCAGCCTTCGACTAGCGGGGGGTATGGATGAGCAGTTCTTC; CDR3: CASSLRLAGGMDEQFF
J: TRBJ2-4; size: many; D: -; V: TRBV9; DNA: TGTGCCAGCGGAGGGGGGTTAGCCAAAAACATTCAGTACTTC; CDR3: CASGGGLAKNIQYF
J: TRBJ1-1; size: once; D: TRBD1; V: TRBV6-5; DNA: TGTGCCAGCAGTTACGCCACCGGGACAGGGGGCACTGAAGCTTTCTTT; CDR3: CASSYATGTGGTEAFF
J: TRBJ2-5; size: many; D: TRBD2; V: TRBV7-2; DNA: TGTGCCAGCAGCTTCCGACTAGCGGGGGACGAGGGGGAGACCCAGTACTTC; CDR3: CASSFRLAGDEGETQYF
J: TRBJ1-4; size: -; D: TRBD1; V: TRBV7-9; DNA: TGTGCCAGCAGTCTGGACGTGACAGGGCGCGAAAAACTGTTTTTT; CDR3: CASSLDVTGREKLFF
J: TRBJ2-5; size: many; D: TRBD1; V: TRBV20-1; DNA: TGCAGTGCCACGGACAGGACAGAGACCCAGTACTTC; CDR3: CSATDRTETQYF
J: TRBJ2-1; size: -; D: -; V: TRBV18; DNA: TGTGCCAGCTCACCGTTGGCGGAGAGCTACAATGAGCAGTTCTTC; CDR3: CASSPLAESYNEQFF
J: TRBJ2-6; size: many; D: -; V: TRBV11-1; DNA: TGTGCCAGCAGCCTTACTCAGGGGGCCAACGTCCTGACTTTC; CDR3: CASSLTQGANVLTF
J: TRBJ1-5; size: many; D: TRBD1; V: TRBV20-1; DNA: TGCAGTGCTGTCCTGGGACAGGGGATTCAGCCCCAGCATTTT; CDR3: CSAVLGQGIQPQHF
J: TRBJ1-1; size: -; D: -; V: TRBV2; DNA: TGTGCCAGCAGTGAAGTCCTCGACGCTCAAGCTTTCTTT; CDR3: CASSEVLDAQAFF
J: TRBJ1-5; size: few; D: TRBD1; V: TRBV19; DNA: TGTGCCAGTAGTGCTATCGGGACAGGAAGGTTTGGCAATCAGCCCCAGCATTTT; CDR3: CASSAIGTGRFGNQPQHF
J: TRBJ2-1; size: -; D: TRBD2; V: TRBV11-2; DNA: TGTGCCAGCAGCCCTCCCGGGACTAGCGGGGGGGACGCCTACAATGAGCAGTTCTTC; CDR3: CASSPPGTSGGDAYNEQFF
J: TRBJ1-2; size: -; D: -; V: TRBV12-3/TRBV12-4; DNA: TGTGCCAGCAGTTTAAACACAGGGAGTGTCTACACCTTC; CDR3: CASSLNTGSVYTF
J: TRBJ2-3; size: many; D: TRBD2; V: TRBV20-1; DNA: TGCAGTGCTAGGCCTAGCGGGGCCTTCACAGATACGCAGTATTTT; CDR3: CSARPSGAFTDTQYF
J: TRBJ2-5; size: few; D: -; V: TRBV5-1; DNA: TGCGCCAGCAGCTTGGCCTACCAGATGGAGACCCAGTACTTC; CDR3: CASSLAYQMETQYF
J: TRBJ2-1; size: -; D: -; V: TRBV20-1; DNA: TGCAGTGCTAGGCGGCAGGGACTTGAGCAGTTCTTC; CDR3: CSARRQGLEQFF
J: TRBJ2-7; size: -; D: -; V: TRBV12-3/TRBV12-4; DNA: TGTGCCAGCAGTTTTCCACAGACCTACGAGCAGTACTTC; CDR3: CASSFPQTYEQYF
J: TRBJ2-1; size: many; D: -; V: TRBV7-2; DNA: TGTGCCAGCAGCTTCCGCAGGGTAGTGCTTAATGAGCAGTTCTTC; CDR3: CASSFRRVVLNEQFF
J: TRBJ2-3; size: -; D: -; V: TRBV9; DNA: TGTGCCAGCAGCGTAGGGGGGGGCTCAAATACGCAGTATTTT; CDR3: CASSVGGGSNTQYF
J: TRBJ2-1; size: -; D: TRBD2; V: TRBV15; DNA: TGTGCCACCAGCAGAGTAATCGGGGGGGCCTACAATGAGCAGTTCTTC; CDR3: CATSRVIGGAYNEQFF
J: TRBJ2-7; size: many; D: -; V: TRBV5-1; DNA: TGCGCCAGCAGCTTGGAGGTCGGTTACGAGCAGTACTTC; CDR3: CASSLEVGYEQYF
J: TRBJ2-1; size: many; D: -; V: TRBV20-1; DNA: TGCAGTGCTAGTTACTCCGGGACACACTCCTACAATGAGCAGTTCTTC; CDR3: CSASYSGTHSYNEQFF
J: TRBJ1-1; size: few; D: TRBD1; V: TRBV4-1; DNA: TGCGCCAGCAGCCATGACGGAGACAGGGTGTCCACTGAAGCTTTCTTT; CDR3: CASSHDGDRVSTEAFF